The clone carrying this T cell receptor (beta chain) was seen ten or more times. Its specificity is not known. This entry belongs to a study of response to subunit inactivated influenza vaccine. The study, taken as a whole, reports: Seasonal influenza vaccination, on each occasion, was suggested by the authors to recruit few new T cells.

TCRdb reanalysed the RT-PCR reads using MiXCR and keeps one entry per CDR3 protein. The profile shows 530,000 or so distinct CDR3 sequences, 12% of them singletons. Sequencing used PBMCs from blood, obtained on the day of vaccination. This receptor was taken from a man in his forties or fifties who received an inactivated influenza vaccine.

CDR3 coding DNA: TGTGCCAGCAGCATGACTAGCGGGAGGGCCTATGAGAGGGGGTTCTTC. This sequence encodes CASSMTSGRAYERGFF. This rearrangement joins TRBV28 to TRBJ2-1, with 14 bases that match TRBD2. This CDR3 has 16 amino acids. CDR1 and CDR2 from the germline V gene are MDHEN and SYDVKM. Trimming removed 6 bases from V and 15 bases from J; junction bases left unmatched: 16.